This T cell receptor beta chain was sequenced for a study of regulatory T cells in long-lasting Graves disease. The CDR3 contains 12 residues. Trimming stripped 2 bases from V and 12 bases from J, with 11 bases between. CDR1 and CDR2 from the germline V gene are MGHRA and YSYEKL. According to the study, TCR beta libraries were built with iRepertoire HTBI primers and CDR3-region Arm-PCR. TCRdb used MiXCR to reprocess the multiplex PCR reads, holding one entry per CDR3 protein. The repertoire has about 540,000 distinct CDR3 sequences, approximately 13% of them found once; the top ten carry roughly a tenth. Time point noted: newly diagnosed GD, antithyroid drugs for less than 3 months. Scientists built the TCR library using RNA that was extracted from PBMCs. Staff drew approximately 9.9 milliliters of peripheral blood into EDTA tubes. This clonotype appeared a single time. Antigen specificity is unknown.

The study's findings and limits: TRBV28 was favored in persistent disease, as were TRBJ1-2 and TRBJ2-5.

This sample was shared with a second study, whose subject was T cells in Graves' hyperthyroidism and ophthalmopathy.

This specimen was peripheral blood mononuclear cells (PBMCs), taken at new diagnosis, from a patient treated with antithyroid drugs. The chain couples TRBV4-1 to TRBJ2-1; D not certain. This receptor was taken from a man in his thirties or forties with Graves disease. CDR3: CASSQPREVQFF. CDR3 nucleotides: TGCGCCAGCAGCCAACCGCGTGAGGTGCAGTTCTTC.